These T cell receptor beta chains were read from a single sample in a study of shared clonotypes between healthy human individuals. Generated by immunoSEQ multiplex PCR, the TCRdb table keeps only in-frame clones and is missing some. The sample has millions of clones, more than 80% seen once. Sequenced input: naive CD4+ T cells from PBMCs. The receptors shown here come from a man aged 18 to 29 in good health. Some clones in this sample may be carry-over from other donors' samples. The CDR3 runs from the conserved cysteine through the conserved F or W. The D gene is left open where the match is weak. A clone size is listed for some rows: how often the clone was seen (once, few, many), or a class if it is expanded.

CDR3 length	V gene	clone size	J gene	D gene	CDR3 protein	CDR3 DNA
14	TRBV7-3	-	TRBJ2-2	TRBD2	CASASGRGHGELFF	TGTGCCAGCGCTAGCGGGAGGGGTCACGGGGAGCTGTTTTTT
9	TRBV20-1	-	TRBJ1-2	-	CQRGGGYTF	TGCCAAAGGGGTGGCGGCTACACCTTC
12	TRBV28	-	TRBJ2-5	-	CASSLVRETQYF	TGTGCCAGCAGTCTAGTCAGGGAGACCCAGTACTTC
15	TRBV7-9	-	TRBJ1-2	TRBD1	CASSQPTGEAEGYTF	TGTGCCAGCAGCCAACCGACAGGGGAAGCAGAGGGCTACACCTTC
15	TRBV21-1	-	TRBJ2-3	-	CASSIRGRSTDTQYF	TGTGCCAGCAGCATCAGGGGGCGGAGCACAGATACGCAGTATTTT
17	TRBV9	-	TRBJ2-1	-	CASSPSEPRSSYNEQFF	TGTGCCAGCAGCCCCTCGGAGCCTCGGAGCTCCTACAATGAGCAGTTCTTC
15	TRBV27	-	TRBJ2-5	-	CASSSMTQPQETQYF	TGTGCCAGCAGTTCAATGACGCAGCCACAAGAGACCCAGTACTTC
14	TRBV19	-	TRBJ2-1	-	CASNPQGTYNEQFF	TGTGCCAGTAACCCCCAGGGCACCTACAATGAGCAGTTCTTC
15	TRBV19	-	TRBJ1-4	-	CASSSGYVTNEKLFF	TGTGCCAGTAGTTCGGGTTACGTAACTAATGAAAAACTGTTTTTT
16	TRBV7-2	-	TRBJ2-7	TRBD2	CASSSYFGTSRQEQYF	TGTGCCAGCAGTTCCTACTTTGGGACTAGTCGTCAGGAGCAGTACTTC
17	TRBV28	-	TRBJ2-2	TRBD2	CASSLTSGRARTGELFF	TGTGCCAGCAGTTTGACTAGCGGGAGGGCCCGTACCGGGGAGCTGTTTTTT
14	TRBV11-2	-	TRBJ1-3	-	CASSSQGSGNTIYF	TGTGCCAGCAGCTCCCAGGGTTCTGGAAACACCATATATTTT
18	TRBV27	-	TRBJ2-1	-	CASSFPQSAGGRGNEQFF	TGTGCCAGCAGTTTCCCCCAGTCCGCTGGAGGGAGAGGAAATGAGCAGTTCTTC
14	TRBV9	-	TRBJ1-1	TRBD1	CASSVGEGATEAFF	TGTGCCAGCAGCGTAGGCGAGGGGGCCACTGAAGCTTTCTTT
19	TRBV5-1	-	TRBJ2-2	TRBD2	CASSSKGTSASHEAGELFF	TGCGCCAGCAGCTCCAAGGGGACTAGCGCCTCCCACGAGGCCGGGGAGCTGTTTTTT
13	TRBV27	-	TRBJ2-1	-	CASRGPPADEQFF	TGTGCCAGCCGAGGACCTCCCGCGGATGAGCAGTTCTTC
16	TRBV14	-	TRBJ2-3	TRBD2	CASSHYLAGDTDTQYF	TGTGCCAGCAGCCACTACCTAGCGGGGGACACAGATACGCAGTATTTT
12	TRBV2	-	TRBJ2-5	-	CASTTNQETQYF	TGTGCCAGCACGACGAACCAAGAGACCCAGTACTTC
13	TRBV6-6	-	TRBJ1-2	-	CASSNREAGGYTF	TGTGCCAGCAGTAACAGGGAGGCGGGTGGCTACACCTTC
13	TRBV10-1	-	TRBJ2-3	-	CASSESRTDTQYF	TGCGCCAGCAGTGAGTCTCGGACAGATACGCAGTATTTT
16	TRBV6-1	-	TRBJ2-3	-	CASSEVSGMRRDTQYF	TGTGCCAGCAGTGAAGTTTCAGGAATGAGGAGGGATACGCAGTATTTT
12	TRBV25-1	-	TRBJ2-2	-	CASRGNTGELFF	TGTGCCAGCAGGGGGAACACCGGGGAGCTGTTTTTT
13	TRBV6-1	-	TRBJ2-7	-	CASIMGVAYEQYF	TGTGCCAGCATTATGGGGGTAGCCTACGAGCAGTACTTC
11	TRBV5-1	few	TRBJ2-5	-	CASSDQETQYF	TGCGCCAGCAGCGATCAAGAGACCCAGTACTTC
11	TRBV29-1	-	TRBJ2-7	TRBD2	CSVGSREGQNF	TGCAGCGTTGGTTCGCGGGAGGGCCAAAACTTC
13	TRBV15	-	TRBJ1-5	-	CATSRELSQPQHF	TGTGCCACCAGCAGAGAGCTAAGTCAGCCCCAGCATTTT
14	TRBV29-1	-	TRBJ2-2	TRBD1	CSVAPDRGTGELFF	TGCAGCGTTGCCCCGGACAGGGGCACCGGGGAGCTGTTTTTT
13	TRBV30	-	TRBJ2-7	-	CAWSVLGTYEQYF	TGTGCCTGGAGTGTACTCGGAACCTACGAGCAGTACTTC
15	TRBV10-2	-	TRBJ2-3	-	CASNARDITTDTQYF	TGCGCCAGCAATGCGAGGGACATAACCACAGATACGCAGTATTTT
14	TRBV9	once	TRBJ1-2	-	CASSKIAGNYGYTF	TGTGCCAGCAGCAAAATCGCGGGAAACTATGGCTACACCTTC
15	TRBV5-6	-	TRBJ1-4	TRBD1	CASSSGQGRNEKLFF	TGTGCCAGCAGCTCCGGACAGGGAAGAAATGAAAAACTGTTTTTT
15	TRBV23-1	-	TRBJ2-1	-	CASSSGHQPYNEQFF	TGCGCCAGCTCTTCAGGACACCAACCCTACAATGAGCAGTTCTTC
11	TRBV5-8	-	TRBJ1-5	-	CASSLAGAQHF	TGTGCCAGCAGCTTGGCCGGGGCCCAGCATTTT
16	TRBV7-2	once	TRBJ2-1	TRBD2	CASSQTLVLAGAMQFF	TGTGCCAGCAGCCAGACTCTAGTATTAGCGGGAGCGATGCAGTTCTTC
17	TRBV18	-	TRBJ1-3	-	CASSPTGAGSSGNTIYF	TGTGCCAGCTCACCTACCGGGGCGGGCTCCTCTGGAAACACCATATATTTT
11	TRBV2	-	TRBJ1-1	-	CASRTGGGAFF	TGTGCCAGCCGTACAGGCGGCGGAGCTTTCTTT
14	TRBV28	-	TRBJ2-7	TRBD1	CASSGGQSSYEQYF	TGTGCCAGCAGTGGGGGACAGAGCTCCTACGAGCAGTACTTC
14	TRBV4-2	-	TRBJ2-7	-	CASSQFGTGYEQYF	TGTGCCAGCAGCCAATTCGGGACTGGCTACGAGCAGTACTTC
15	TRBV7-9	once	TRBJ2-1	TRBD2	CASSRTSGPSDEQFF	TGTGCCAGCAGCCGGACTAGCGGCCCCTCGGATGAGCAGTTCTTC
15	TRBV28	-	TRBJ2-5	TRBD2	CASSGFGGERETQYF	TGTGCCAGCAGTGGGTTCGGGGGGGAGCGGGAGACCCAGTACTTC
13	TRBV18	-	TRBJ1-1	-	CASSATANTEAFF	TGTGCCAGCTCAGCGACAGCGAACACTGAAGCTTTCTTT
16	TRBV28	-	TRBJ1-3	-	CASSQPLGSSGNTIYF	TGTGCCAGCAGTCAACCCCTTGGGAGCTCTGGAAACACCATATATTTT
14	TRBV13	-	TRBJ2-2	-	CASSLPGRAGELFF	TGTGCCAGCAGCTTACCGGGAAGGGCCGGGGAGCTGTTTTTT
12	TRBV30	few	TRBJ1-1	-	CAWSRGQLEAFF	TGTGCCTGGAGTCGAGGACAGTTAGAAGCTTTCTTT
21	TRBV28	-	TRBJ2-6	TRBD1	CASSLWGPDRPGYSGANVLTF	TGTGCCAGCAGTTTATGGGGACCGGACAGGCCCGGGTACTCTGGGGCCAACGTCCTGACTTTC
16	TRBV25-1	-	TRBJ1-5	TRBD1	CASSDLSGTGDQPQHF	TGTGCCAGCAGTGACCTGTCCGGGACAGGGGATCAGCCCCAGCATTTT